A selection of T cell receptor beta chains follows, all from one sample in a study of cytomegalovirus exposure and HLA in healthy donors. TCRdb's table, derived via immunoSEQ multiplex PCR, lists solely in-frame clones and lacks some. This sample has around 400,000 clones, with 80% to 90% found just once. The source material was PBMCs. The source is a woman between 18 and 29 years old in good health and CMV-seronegative. Each CDR3 is given with its conserved first and last residue. Fields, in order: V gene, D gene, clone size, CDR3 length, J gene, CDR3 DNA, CDR3 protein. The D gene is left open where the match is weak. Clone sizes are given selectively: once, few, many, or a class where the clone is expanded.

TRBV30	-	-	13	TRBJ2-2	TGTGCCTGGATTGAGACGAACACCGGGGAGCTGTTTTTT	CAWIETNTGELFF
TRBV2	-	-	13	TRBJ2-1	TGTGCCAGCAGTGAACGGGTCCTCAATGAGCAGTTCTTC	CASSERVLNEQFF
TRBV25-1	-	-	15	TRBJ2-1	TGTGCCAGCAGTGAAGCGGGGGCAGGAAGGGATGAGCAGTTCTTC	CASSEAGAGRDEQFF
TRBV4-1	-	-	17	TRBJ1-5	TGCGCCAGCAGCCCCCTACCCCTAAGGGGGTCCAATCAGCCCCAGCATTTT	CASSPLPLRGSNQPQHF
TRBV7-8	-	-	12	TRBJ2-2	TGTGCCAGCGGGAGGAGCGGCGGGGAGCTGTTTTTT	CASGRSGGELFF
TRBV2	TRBD1	-	13	TRBJ2-7	TGTGCCAGCAGTCAAGGGACAGCCTACGAGCAGTACTTC	CASSQGTAYEQYF
TRBV2	-	-	14	TRBJ1-3	TGTGCCAGCAGTGAAATAGAGGCTGGAAACACCATATATTTT	CASSEIEAGNTIYF
TRBV9	TRBD1	-	15	TRBJ1-2	TGTGCCAGCAGCGTAGATACCAAGGGGGCGCTCGGCTACACCTTC	CASSVDTKGALGYTF
TRBV28	-	-	16	TRBJ1-3	TGTGCCAGCAGTACGTGGTTAAGGGGTGCTGGAAACACCATATATTTT	CASSTWLRGAGNTIYF
TRBV28	TRBD2	-	17	TRBJ2-3	TGTGCCAGCAGTGGCCGTGGAGGACTAGGAAGCACAGATACGCAGTATTTT	CASSGRGGLGSTDTQYF
TRBV6-1	-	-	13	TRBJ1-1	TGTGCCAGCAGCTATACAGTGAACACTGAAGCTTTCTTT	CASSYTVNTEAFF
TRBV30	TRBD2	once	14	TRBJ2-3	TGTGCCTGGAGTTTTGGGAGGGTCACAGATACGCAGTATTTT	CAWSFGRVTDTQYF
TRBV13	-	-	15	TRBJ1-2	TGTGCCAGCAGCACCCGACAGCTAGCTAACTATGGCTACACCTTC	CASSTRQLANYGYTF
TRBV27	-	-	15	TRBJ2-3	TGTGCCAGCAAACAACAGGGACGTTATGAGGATACGCAGTATTTT	CASKQQGRYEDTQYF
TRBV2	-	-	15	TRBJ1-5	TGTGCCAGCAGCCGGGATGGAATTAGCAATCAGCCCCAGCATTTT	CASSRDGISNQPQHF
TRBV4-1	-	-	14	TRBJ1-5	TGCGCCAGCAGCCAAGGGGGAGGAGCTAAGCCCCAGCATTTT	CASSQGGGAKPQHF
TRBV6-5	-	once	15	TRBJ1-4	TGTGCCAGCAGTTATGAGGGGGGGAGAAATGAAAAACTGTTTTTT	CASSYEGGRNEKLFF
TRBV27	-	-	15	TRBJ2-3	TGTGCCAGCAGTCATACGGCGGGGATCCCAGATACGCAGTATTTT	CASSHTAGIPDTQYF
TRBV30	TRBD1	few	11	TRBJ1-2	TGTGCCTTGACCCGGGACAGGAGCTACACCTTC	CALTRDRSYTF
TRBV2	-	once	14	TRBJ2-7	TGTGCCAGCAAAGAACCCCCGAGCTCCTACGAGCAGTACTTC	CASKEPPSSYEQYF
TRBV5-6	TRBD1	-	15	TRBJ1-1	TGTGCCAGCAGCTTGGGGAAGGGGGCTCGCACTGAAGCTTTCTTT	CASSLGKGARTEAFF
TRBV29-1	TRBD2	-	22	TRBJ2-1	TGCAGCGTTGATCACGACTTTTGGGGAGGGACTAGCGGGCCTTACTCCTACAATGAGCAGTTCTTC	CSVDHDFWGGTSGPYSYNEQFF
TRBV15	-	-	13	TRBJ2-7	TGTGCCACCAGCAGAGAGAAGCACTACGAGCAGTACTTC	CATSREKHYEQYF
TRBV5-5	-	once	13	TRBJ1-2	TGTGCCAGCAGCTTGCAGGGGCAATATGGCTACACCTTC	CASSLQGQYGYTF
TRBV11-2	TRBD2	-	16	TRBJ2-7	TGTGCCAGCAGCTTACCGGGGGGGAAACGGACCTACGAGCAGTACTTC	CASSLPGGKRTYEQYF
TRBV7-6	TRBD1	-	16	TRBJ1-6	TGTGCCAGCAGCCCCTGGACAGGGGGTCAGGGGGATGATCTCCACTTT	CASSPWTGGQGDDLHF
TRBV28	-	-	15	TRBJ1-5	TGTGCCAGCAGTTTATTTACCGGGGTGAAACAGCCCCAGCATTTT	CASSLFTGVKQPQHF
TRBV7-6	TRBD2	-	16	TRBJ2-2	TGTGCCAGCAGCCCTCCTCCGGGACTAGCGACCGGGGAGCTGTTTTTT	CASSPPPGLATGELFF
TRBV10-2	-	-	15	TRBJ2-7	TGCGCCAGCAGGCCGGCCTTCGGGGGAAACTACGAGCAGTACTTC	CASRPAFGGNYEQYF
TRBV10-2	TRBD2	-	15	TRBJ2-1	TGCGCCAGCAGTGGTAGCGGGAGGCCCTACAATGAGCAGTTCTTC	CASSGSGRPYNEQFF
TRBV30	-	-	16	TRBJ1-4	TGTGCCTGGAGTGAGATCCTAATTACAACTAATGAAAAACTGTTTTTT	CAWSEILITTNEKLFF
TRBV2	-	-	12	TRBJ2-5	TGTGCCAGCGGGAGGGGGACGGAGACCCAGTACTTC	CASGRGTETQYF
TRBV29-1	-	-	12	TRBJ1-2	TGCAGCGTGTATGGCGGCGGTCTGGACTACACCTTC	CSVYGGGLDYTF
TRBV11-2	-	-	14	TRBJ2-1	TGTGCCAGCAGCTTTAGCTTTGGGGCGAATGAGCAGTTCTTC	CASSFSFGANEQFF
TRBV5-4	-	-	14	TRBJ1-3	TGTGCCAGCAGCTTGCCGAGTACTGGAAACACCATATATTTT	CASSLPSTGNTIYF
TRBV2	-	-	15	TRBJ2-1	TGTGCCAGCCGGTTTACCCTGGCGGGGAGGAATGAGCAGTTCTTC	CASRFTLAGRNEQFF
TRBV30	-	-	12	TRBJ1-5	TGTGCCTCGGGGGTGGGGAATCAGCCCCAGCATTTT	CASGVGNQPQHF
TRBV7-9	-	-	15	TRBJ1-2	TGTGCCAGCAGCTTAGGCAGAGGGGGAAATTATGGCTACACCTTC	CASSLGRGGNYGYTF
TRBV11-2	TRBD2	-	15	TRBJ2-7	TGTGCCAGCAGCTCCTTACTAGCGGGAGCTTACGAGCAGTACTTC	CASSSLLAGAYEQYF
TRBV7-9	-	-	17	TRBJ2-2	TGTGCCAGCAGCTTAACAGTTGGACAGCCGAACACCGGGGAGCTGTTTTTT	CASSLTVGQPNTGELFF
TRBV6-1	-	-	12	TRBJ2-7	TGTGCCAGCAGGTGGCCCGGGGACGAGCAGTACTTC	CASRWPGDEQYF
TRBV9	-	-	13	TRBJ1-2	TGTGCCAGTAGCACAGGTTCTAACTATGGCTACACCTTC	CASSTGSNYGYTF
TRBV2	TRBD1	-	14	TRBJ1-1	TGTGCCAGCACAGCACAGGGGGCGAGGACTGAAGCTTTCTTT	CASTAQGARTEAFF
TRBV6-6	-	-	14	TRBJ1-2	TGTGCCAGCAGTTACCCGGAGGTCAACTATGGCTACACCTTC	CASSYPEVNYGYTF